The entry below gives a single T cell receptor beta chain sequence along with its context. Generated by immunoSEQ multiplex PCR, the TCRdb table keeps only in-frame clones and is missing some. This sample carries around 100,000 clones, roughly 89% of them seen once, and the ten largest clones take around 1.9%. The data derive from a study of blood T cell repertoires in COVID-19. Input material: peripheral blood. The TCR comes from a woman aged 50 to 60 with COVID-19, enrolled during active disease.

CDR3 sequence: CASSYTGQGRAGNTIYF. For the CDR3, the DNA is TGCGCCAGCAGCTATACCGGACAGGGAAGGGCTGGAAACACCATATATTTT. The rearrangement links TRBV4-1 to TRBJ1-3; 8 bases line up with TRBD1. The CDR3 has 17 amino acids. Germline CDR1 reads MGHRA; CDR2 reads YSYEKL. The V gene end was trimmed by 5 bases and the J gene end by 2 bases; junction bases not matched to a gene: 11.